The 5 T cell receptor beta chains below were found in one sample sequenced in a study of T-cell reconstitution after alpha-beta-depleted transplantation in children. Unique molecular identifiers were used in preparing the TCRbeta library. MiXCR, applied by TCRdb to the PCR reads, yields one record per CDR3 protein. The sample lists 190,000 or so distinct CDR3 sequences; about 6.3% were seen once. The source material was PBMCs from the stem cell graft donor, sampled from the stem cell graft. The receptors shown here come from a human donor who donated a stem cell graft to a child with Wiskott-Aldrich syndrome.

Ten or more counts support this clonotype. The chain joins TRBV12-3 or TRBV12-4 to TRBJ1-2, with 9 bases that match TRBD1. Trimming at V came to 6 bases and at J to 4 bases, leaving 9 bases not matched to a gene. This CDR3 comprises 15 residues. This CDR3 is CASSLGTGRVYGYTF. CDR3 DNA sequence: TGTGCCAGCAGCCTGGGGACAGGGAGAGTCTATGGCTACACCTTC.

This clonotype was detected ten times or more. The rearrangement joins TRBV29-1 to TRBJ2-5; D is perhaps TRBD1 (5 bases). The ends were cut back, 5 bases at V and 2 bases at J, with 9 bases in the middle. The length of the CDR3 is 12 residues. Per the germline V gene, CDR1 is SQVTM and CDR2 is ANQGSEA. The CDR3 coding sequence is TGCAGCGTTCCAGGGCTACAAGAGACCCAGTACTTC. Protein sequence: CSVPGLQETQYF.

This clonotype appeared many times. V usage is TRBV29-1 and J usage is TRBJ2-1, with D maybe TRBD2 (7 bases). The germline CDR1 and CDR2 sequences are SQVTM and ANQGSEA. Trimming cost V 4 bases and J 0 bases, with 16 bases left between them. The CDR3 length is 16 residues. Here the CDR3 reads CSVGVGGADSYNEQFF. CDR3 coding DNA: TGCAGCGTTGGGGTGGGGGGGGCCGACTCCTACAATGAGCAGTTCTTC.

The chain is built from TRBV29-1 and TRBJ2-1; TRBD2 might be the D (7 bases). Germline-derived CDR1 and CDR2 are SQVTM and ANQGSEA. V was trimmed by 2 bases and J by 9 bases, leaving 17 bases between them. There are 14 residues in the CDR3. The CDR3 DNA sequence: TGCAGCGTTGAAATGGGGGGGCGCCCAGCTGAGCAGTTCTTC. This gives the protein CSVEMGGRPAEQFF.

This clonotype showed up many times. The V and J genes are TRBV6-5 and TRBJ2-1; possibly TRBD2 for D (6 bases). The CDR3 length is 17 residues. Trimming stripped 2 bases from V and 9 bases from J, with 23 bases between. The germline CDR1 and CDR2 sequences are MNHEY and SVGAGI. The CDR3 is CASSYPRLAGRLGEQFF. The DNA of the CDR3 is TGTGCCAGCAGTTACCCCAGATTGGCGGGACGGCTAGGTGAGCAGTTCTTC.